Each of the 14 T cell receptor beta chains below was sequenced from the same sample in a study of T cell repertoires in cytomegalovirus infection. TCRdb passed the reads through MiXCR, listing each CDR3 protein once. This table holds some 800,000 distinct CDR3 sequences, about 27% found once. Their target antigens are unknown. The source was cultured CD8+ T cells from PBMCs, collected from culture after CMV antigen stimulation. Receptors originate from a human donor in good health (CMV status not recorded). Some clones in this sample may be carry-over from other donors' samples.

This clonotype was seen at least ten times. The chain is built from TRBV7-9 and TRBJ1-2; the match to TRBD1 covers 7 bases. The CDR3 has 14 amino acids. Germline V gene lookup returns CDR1 SEHNR and CDR2 FQNEAQ (reference sequence). Trimming removed 7 bases from V and 3 bases from J; junction bases left unmatched: 8. The CDR3 nucleotides are TGTGCCAGCACCAACAGCAGGGGGGACTATGGCTACACCTTC. Translation gives CASTNSRGDYGYTF.

This clonotype was seen at least ten times. The V gene is TRBV7-6, the J gene TRBJ2-5, with D possibly being TRBD2 (5 bases). Germline V gene data show CDR1 as SGHVS and CDR2 as FNYEAQ. This CDR3 spans 14 amino acids. Trimming removed 1 base at V and 2 bases at J, with 8 bases between. In DNA form, the CDR3 reads TGTGCCAGCAGCTTAGGGCTAGCTCAAGAGACCCAGTACTTC. Protein: CASSLGLAQETQYF.

CDR3 protein: CASSFPPGEKLFF. The DNA of the CDR3 is TGTGCCAGCAGCTTTCCACCGGGCGAAAAACTGTTTTTT. V usage is TRBV7-9 and J usage is TRBJ1-4; D is uncertain. V was clipped by 3 bases and J by 8 bases, with 10 bases between them. Per the germline V gene, CDR1 is SEHNR and CDR2 is FQNEAQ (reference sequence). The CDR3 is 13 amino acids.

This clonotype was detected only a few times. The rearrangement links TRBV11-3 to TRBJ2-1; D uncertain. This CDR3 has 15 amino acids. V was shortened by 1 base and J by 2 bases, with 9 bases between the two germline ends. In germline, CDR1 is SGHNT, CDR2 YENEEA. CDR3 nucleotides: TGTGCCAGCAGCTTAGGTTGGAGCGCCTACAATGAGCAGTTCTTC. This sequence encodes CASSLGWSAYNEQFF.

This clonotype was seen repeatedly, ten times or more. V usage is TRBV2 and J usage is TRBJ2-1; 10 nucleotides align to TRBD2. The ends lost 7 bases at V and 9 bases at J; junction bases unmatched: 9. Germline assignment: CDR1 SNHLY and CDR2 FYNNEI. The CDR3 extends over 14 amino acids. The CDR3 protein is CASNTASGGPEQFF. The DNA of the CDR3 is TGTGCCAGCAATACGGCTAGCGGGGGCCCTGAGCAGTTCTTC.

This clonotype appeared a few times. J is TRBJ2-2 and V is TRBV4-3; 8 nucleotides line up with TRBD1. CDR3 length: 16 amino acids. In germline, CDR1 is LGHNA, CDR2 YSLEER. The V gene end was trimmed by 7 bases and the J gene end by 5 bases; junction bases not matched to a gene: 12. The CDR3 DNA reads as TGCGCCAGCACCTTGAGACAGGGGCGGAGGACCGGGGAGCTGTTTTTT. Its protein is CASTLRQGRRTGELFF.

This clonotype has a handful of counts. This chain joins TRBV11-2 and TRBJ2-2, with D possibly being TRBD2 (6 bases). The germline V and J ends were trimmed by 3 bases and 7 bases, with 9 bases remaining between them. There are 13 residues in the CDR3. CDR1 is SGHAT, CDR2 FQNNGV, per germline. CDR3 in DNA: TGTGCCAGCAGCTTTGGGACTCACGGGGAGCTGTTTTTT. Translation gives CASSFGTHGELFF.

This chain links TRBV9 with TRBJ1-1; D is uncertain. CDR1 is SGDLS, CDR2 YYNGEE, per germline. This CDR3 spans 12 amino acids. The V gene lost 0 bases and the J gene lost 7 bases, with 7 bases spanning the gap. The CDR3 nucleotides read TGTGCCAGCAGCGTAGTCGGACTTGAAGCTTTCTTT. Protein: CASSVVGLEAFF.

This clonotype was seen repeatedly, ten times or more. The V gene is TRBV12-3 or TRBV12-4, the J gene TRBJ2-7, with D uncertain. V shed 1 base and J shed 8 bases, with 9 bases lying between them. The CDR3 is 12 residues long. CDR3 in DNA: TGTGCCAGCAGTTTAGGTCGTCTCAAGCAGTACTTC. It translates to CASSLGRLKQYF.

V is TRBV13 and J is TRBJ2-5, with 9 nucleotides matching TRBD2. After removal of 4 bases from V and 4 bases from J, the junction contained 7 bases not matched to a gene. The germline CDR1 and CDR2 sequences are PRHDT and FYEKMQ (reference sequence). The CDR3 is 15 residues long. CDR3 region: CASSSRGGGGETQYF. Written as DNA, the CDR3 is TGTGCCAGCAGCTCGCGGGGGGGGGGAGGAGAGACCCAGTACTTC.

The chain has TRBV6-4 and TRBJ2-1; D gene ambiguous. The V gene's germline CDR1 is MRHNA and CDR2 SNTAGT. The CDR3 has 13 amino acids. Trimming removed 4 bases from V and 7 bases from J, with 11 bases in between. CDR3 residues: CASSVAPTNEQFF. CDR3 coding DNA: TGTGCCAGCAGTGTTGCGCCGACGAATGAGCAGTTCTTC.

The chain is built from TRBV2 and TRBJ2-5; D possibly uses TRBD1 or TRBD2 (5 bases each). Trimming left V 10 bases short and J 5 bases short, with 17 bases between. CDR3 length equals 13 residues. Germline-derived CDR1 and CDR2 are SNHLY and FYNNEI. CDR3 loop: CATPGLARETQYF. DNA of the CDR3: TGTGCCACCCCGGGGCTAGCAAGGGAGACCCAGTACTTC.

The gene calls are TRBV7-6 and TRBJ2-7; tentatively, D is TRBD1 (6 bases). The CDR3 extends over 14 amino acids. Germline assignment: CDR1 SGHVS and CDR2 FNYEAQ. V was clipped by 5 bases and J by 1 base, with 12 bases between them. This chain's CDR3 is CASSLGTLSYEQYF. The DNA of the CDR3 is TGTGCCAGCAGCCTGGGGACATTATCCTACGAGCAGTACTTC.

The rearrangement links TRBV12-3 or TRBV12-4 to TRBJ2-1, with D perhaps assigned TRBD1 or TRBD2 (6 bases each). The CDR3 extends over 13 amino acids. The V and J ends lost 4 bases and 9 bases respectively, with 13 bases between them. The CDR3 coding sequence is TGTGCCAGCAGTTCTCTGAAGGGGGGTGAGCAGTTCTTC. Encoded protein: CASSSLKGGEQFF.